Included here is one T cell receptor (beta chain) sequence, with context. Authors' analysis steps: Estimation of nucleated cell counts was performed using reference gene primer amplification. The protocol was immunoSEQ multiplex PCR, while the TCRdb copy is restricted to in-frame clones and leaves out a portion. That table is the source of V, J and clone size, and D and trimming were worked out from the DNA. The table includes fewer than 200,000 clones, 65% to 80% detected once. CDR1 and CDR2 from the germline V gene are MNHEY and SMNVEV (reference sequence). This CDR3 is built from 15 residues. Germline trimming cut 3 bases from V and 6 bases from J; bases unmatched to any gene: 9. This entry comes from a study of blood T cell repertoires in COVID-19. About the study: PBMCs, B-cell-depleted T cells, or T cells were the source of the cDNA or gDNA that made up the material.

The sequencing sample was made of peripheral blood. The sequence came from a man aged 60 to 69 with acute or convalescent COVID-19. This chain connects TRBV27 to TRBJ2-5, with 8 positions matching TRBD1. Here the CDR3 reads CASSFQGAGRKTQYF. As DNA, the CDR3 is TGTGCCAGCAGTTTCCAGGGGGCCGGTAGAAAGACCCAGTACTTC.